This T cell receptor (beta chain) was documented in a study of blood T cell repertoires in COVID-19. Study at large: Spain, Italy and the United States supplied samples that represented acute and convalescent COVID-19. PBMCs, B-cell-depleted T cells, or T cells provided the cDNA or gDNA that made up the material.

The CDR3 runs to 14 residues. Germline V gene lookup returns CDR1 SGHNT and CDR2 YYREEE (reference sequence). V was clipped by 1 base and J by 0 bases, with 7 bases between them. In the original processing: Reference gene primer amplification yielded estimated nucleated cell counts. Generated by immunoSEQ multiplex PCR, the TCRdb table keeps only in-frame clones and is missing some. The V and J calls and clone size come from that table; D and trimming were worked out from the DNA. The data contain 200,000 to 300,000 clones, 70% to 90% of them singletons. It was during active infection that Seattle patients were enrolled and then longitudinally followed.

The chain employs TRBV5-4 and TRBJ1-1; no definite D call. Sequencing used peripheral blood. The clonotype comes from a woman aged 55-69 years with COVID-19, enrolled during active disease. The chain's CDR3 is CASSLFQVNTEAFF. The CDR3 DNA is TGTGCCAGCAGCTTGTTTCAGGTGAACACTGAAGCTTTCTTT.